A single sample is the source of the 19 T cell receptor beta chains below, sequenced in a study of cytomegalovirus exposure and HLA in healthy donors. PCR employed 60 Vbeta and 13 Jbeta primers. The assay was immunoSEQ multiplex PCR, and TCRdb's table has in-frame clones only and misses some. The profile shows about 160,000 clones, around 77% of them singletons. Sequencing input: PBMCs. These receptors were collected from a woman in her thirties or forties in good health and CMV-seronegative.

Here the CDR3 DNA reads TGTGCCAGCAGCTTGGGTCAGGTGGGCACTGAAGCTTTCTTT. It codes for CASSLGQVGTEAFF. The chain combines TRBV7-9 with TRBJ1-1; D unresolved. The CDR3 runs to 14 residues. V lost 3 bases and J lost 4, with 12 bases in between. Germline V lookup: CDR1 SEHNR, CDR2 FQNEAQ (reference sequence).

J is TRBJ1-1 and V is TRBV19, with D tentatively TRBD1 (6 bases). Germline loops: CDR1 LNHDA, CDR2 SQIVND (reference sequence). The CDR3 is 10 amino acids. Trimming left V 8 bases short and J 8 bases short, with 9 bases between. CDR3 loop: CASSGTEAFF. The CDR3 bases are TGTGCCAGTTCCGGGACAGAAGCTTTCTTT.

V and J are TRBV7-3 and TRBJ2-1; unclear D gene. V shed 5 bases and J shed 8 bases, with 22 bases lying between them. The CDR3 loop spans 16 amino acids. CDR1 is SGHTA, CDR2 FQGTGA, per germline. DNA of the CDR3: TGTGCCAGCAGCCGTACCCCATCTAAAGTCATGGATGAGCAGTTCTTC. It codes for CASSRTPSKVMDEQFF.

The gene calls are TRBV5-1 and TRBJ1-4, with D perhaps matching TRBD1 (6 bases). The germline CDR1 and CDR2 sequences are SGHRS and YFSETQ. The CDR3 loop spans 16 amino acids. Trimming stripped 3 bases from V and 0 bases from J, with 12 bases between. Here the CDR3 reads CASSSGQTATNEKLFF. The CDR3, as DNA: TGCGCCAGCAGCTCAGGACAGACTGCAACTAATGAAAAACTGTTTTTT.

The V gene is TRBV6-6, the J gene TRBJ1-1; 7 bases match TRBD1. Trimming cost V 0 bases and J 5 bases; bases outside gene matches: 3. In germline, CDR1 is MNHNY, CDR2 SVGAGI (reference sequence). The CDR3 runs 14 residues. The CDR3 spells CASSYSDRSTEAFF. Written as DNA, the CDR3 is TGTGCCAGCAGTTACTCGGACAGGTCGACTGAAGCTTTCTTT.

The rearrangement uses TRBV10-2 and TRBJ1-1; D ambiguous. V dropped 2 bases and J dropped 8 bases, with 9 bases sitting between them. CDR1 and CDR2 (germline): WSHSY, SAAADI. The CDR3 totals 12 residues. The CDR3 DNA is TGCGCCAGCAGTGAGGGCAGGAGGGAAGCTTTCTTT. Its translation: CASSEGRREAFF.

The chain joins TRBV28 to TRBJ1-4; a possible D gene is TRBD1 (5 bases). Between the trimmed V and J ends, which lost 3 bases and 8 bases, there was a span of 13 bases. In germline, CDR1 is MDHEN, CDR2 SYDVKM. The CDR3 is 14 amino acids. CDR3 region: CASSFARGSEKLFF. CDR3 DNA sequence: TGTGCCAGCAGTTTTGCCCGGGGGTCGGAAAAACTGTTTTTT. Filled out from reference TRBV28 and TRBJ1-4, the complete variable domain reads DVKVTQSSRYLVKRTGEKVFLECVQDMDHENMFWYRQDPGLGLRLIYFSYDVKMKEKGDIPEGYSVSREKKERFSLILESASTNQTSMYLCASSFARGSEKLFFGSGTQLSVL.

The V call is TRBV6-5, the J call TRBJ1-3; weak D call: TRBD1 (6 bases). The CDR3 has 15 amino acids. The V gene's germline CDR1 is MNHEY and CDR2 SVGAGI. Trimming stripped 7 bases from V and 2 bases from J, with 15 bases between. Here the CDR3 DNA reads TGTGCCAGCACCCCAATGACAGGTCCTGGAAACACCATATATTTT. Residues: CASTPMTGPGNTIYF.

The chain combines TRBV2 with TRBJ1-1; D is perhaps TRBD1 (5 bases). The CDR3 runs to 12 residues. Trimming left V 6 bases short and J 5 bases short, with 10 bases between. Germline V CDR1 and CDR2: SNHLY, FYNNEI. CDR3 sequence reads: CASRAGRTEAFF. CDR3 sequence (DNA): TGTGCCAGCAGGGCAGGGAGGACTGAAGCTTTCTTT.

The chain carries TRBV9 and TRBJ2-1; D may be TRBD2 (6 bases). The CDR3 loop spans 16 amino acids. Germline V gene lookup returns CDR1 SGDLS and CDR2 YYNGEE. Trimming stripped 0 bases from V and 7 bases from J, with 17 bases between. This chain's CDR3 is CASSVGSGGGGNEQFF. Here the CDR3 DNA reads TGTGCCAGCAGCGTAGGATCCGGGGGTGGGGGAAATGAGCAGTTCTTC.

This clone was observed once. This chain connects TRBV28 to TRBJ2-5; a weak D match, TRBD2 (5 bases). Germline CDR1 MDHEN, CDR2 SYDVKM. V was trimmed by 3 bases and J by 2 bases, leaving 7 bases between them. This CDR3 has 13 amino acids. The CDR3 bases are TGTGCCAGCAGTTTGACTACACAAGAGACCCAGTACTTC. It codes for CASSLTTQETQYF.

CDR3 residues: CASSFIWGRDTEAFF. The CDR3 DNA sequence: TGTGCCAGCAGTTTTATCTGGGGGCGGGACACTGAAGCTTTCTTT. The chain links TRBV27 to TRBJ1-1; D is perhaps TRBD1 (6 bases). The germline V gene has CDR1 MNHEY and CDR2 SMNVEV (reference sequence). The ends were cut back, 3 bases at V and 3 bases at J, with 14 bases in the middle. This CDR3 is 15 amino acids long.

The J gene is TRBJ2-2, the V gene TRBV5-8; D gene uncertain. This CDR3 contains 14 residues. CDR1 is SGHTS and CDR2 is YDEGEE in the germline V gene. Trimming took 6 bases from V and 4 from J, leaving 13 bases between them. Here the CDR3 DNA reads TGTGCCAGCACCCCGATTGTAGTCACCGGGGAGCTGTTTTTT. It is translated as CASTPIVVTGELFF.

V usage is TRBV11-3 and J usage is TRBJ2-5; 8 bases are a match to TRBD1. The J call may be mistaken, given a closer DNA end match to TRBJ2-7. This CDR3 is built from 14 residues. The germline gives CDR1 SGHNT, CDR2 YENEEA. The CDR3 coding sequence is TGTGCCAGCAGCTTCGGACAGGGAAACTACGAGCAGTACTTC. Translating gives CASSFGQGNYEQYF.

This clone turned up a few times. The chain carries TRBV6-1 and TRBJ1-5; D is unresolved. The V and J ends lost 2 bases and 6 bases respectively, with 14 bases between them. CDR3 size: 15 residues. The germline gives CDR1 MNHNS, CDR2 SASEGT. The CDR3 nucleotides are TGTGCCAGCAGTGAATCGGGGAGCCCAAGTCAGCCCCAGCATTTT. Amino acids: CASSESGSPSQPQHF.

This chain joins TRBV30 and TRBJ2-2, with D perhaps matching TRBD2 (6 bases). Looked up from germline, CDR1 is GTSNPN and CDR2 is SVGIG (reference sequence). The germline V and J ends were trimmed by 5 bases and 2 bases, with 12 bases remaining between them. This CDR3 is 14 amino acids long. The CDR3 bases are TGTGCCTGGCCCGGGACTCACAACACCGGGGAGCTGTTTTTT. Encoded protein: CAWPGTHNTGELFF.

The V and J genes are TRBV7-8 and TRBJ2-2; D might be TRBD1 (6 bases). The V and J ends lost 4 bases and 4 bases respectively, with 10 bases between them. The CDR3 spans 14 residues. CDR1 is SGHVS, CDR2 FQNEAQ, per germline. The CDR3 nucleotides read TGTGCCAGCAGCTCCGGACAGTCCACCGGGGAGCTGTTTTTT. Translated: CASSSGQSTGELFF.

This chain joins TRBV5-6 and TRBJ2-3; TRBD1 matches 7 bases. CDR1 is SGHDT and CDR2 is YYEEEE in the germline V gene. CDR3 length: 15 residues. V dropped 2 bases and J dropped 5; count of bases not matched to a gene: 8. In DNA, the CDR3 is TGTGCCAGCAGCTTATCCCCGACAGGGAAAGATACGCAGTATTTT. Its protein is CASSLSPTGKDTQYF.

The V call is TRBV19, the J call TRBJ1-1, with 12 bases fitting TRBD1. Germline CDR1 is LNHDA and CDR2 is SQIVND (reference sequence). The CDR3 contains 15 residues. V lost 6 bases and J lost 6; bases outside the gene matches: 8. The CDR3 loop is CASRASGTGGPEAFF. CDR3 in DNA: TGTGCCAGTAGAGCATCCGGGACAGGGGGCCCTGAAGCTTTCTTT.